Shown below are 13 T cell receptor beta chains from a single sample sequenced in a study of T cell repertoires in ileal Crohn's disease. Produced via immunoSEQ multiplex PCR; TCRdb's table is partial and in-frame only. The sample carries more than 2,000 clones, about 62% recorded once. Time point of the sample: neoterminal ileum biopsy at postoperative endoscopy, about 6 months after surgery. The sequencing sample was made of ileal tissue. All receptors come from an adult with Crohn's disease.

This clone appeared once. This sequence joins TRBV7-9 and TRBJ2-7, with D possibly being TRBD2 (7 bases). V was cut by 2 bases and J by 5 bases, with 16 bases left in between. Germline CDR1 is SEHNR and CDR2 is FQNEAQ (reference sequence). The CDR3 length is 15 residues. CDR3 sequence: CASSLSGTPFHEQYF. CDR3 nucleotides: TGTGCCAGCAGCTTAAGCGGGACACCCTTTCACGAGCAGTACTTC.

This clone was observed a few times. The sample holds other DNA sequences that translate to the same CDR3. The chain employs TRBV28 and TRBJ2-1; D may be TRBD2 (5 bases). In germline, CDR1 is MDHEN, CDR2 SYDVKM. This CDR3 has 12 residues. Between the trimmed V and J ends, which lost 4 bases and 10 bases, there was a span of 11 bases. CDR3 coding DNA: TGTGCCAGCAGTTCCCAACGCGGGGAGCAGTTCTTC. Protein product: CASSSQRGEQFF.

This chain connects TRBV18 to TRBJ2-1; D possibly corresponds to TRBD2 (6 bases). V dropped 6 bases and J dropped 0 bases, with 12 bases sitting between them. CDR3 length: 15 residues. CDR1 and CDR2 (germline): KGHSH, LQKENI. In DNA, the CDR3 is TGTGCCAGCTCTCTCCTCGGGAGCTCCTACAATGAGCAGTTCTTC. Protein sequence: CASSLLGSSYNEQFF.

This rearrangement joins TRBV9 to TRBJ2-1; 8 bases agree with TRBD2. Germline CDR1 is SGDLS and CDR2 is YYNGEE. Trimming took 0 bases from V and 4 from J; bases not matched to a gene: 6. The CDR3 sequence is 16 residues long. CDR3 region: CASSVAGTSGYNEQFF. CDR3 nucleotide sequence: TGTGCCAGCAGCGTAGCTGGCACTAGCGGATACAATGAGCAGTTCTTC.

The chain employs TRBV5-1 and TRBJ2-5, with 9 bases identical to TRBD1. Trimming took 0 bases from V and 7 from J; bases not matched to a gene: 7. There are 15 residues in the CDR3. CDR1 and CDR2 (germline): SGHRS, YFSETQ. The DNA of the CDR3 is TGCGCCAGCAGCTTGGAGACAGGGGGGAAAGGGACCCAGTACTTC. Protein: CASSLETGGKGTQYF.

This clone was counted only a few times. The chain couples TRBV5-1 to TRBJ2-3, with 9 bases matching TRBD1. Germline CDR1 reads SGHRS; CDR2 reads YFSETQ. The CDR3 has 15 residues. Trimming at V came to 4 bases and at J to 2 bases, leaving 5 bases not matched to a gene. This CDR3 is CASSQGTGNTDTQYF. The CDR3 region has the DNA TGCGCCAGCAGCCAGGGGACAGGGAACACAGATACGCAGTATTTT.

This chain uses TRBV30 with TRBJ2-2; D possibly corresponds to TRBD1 (6 bases). CDR3 size: 14 residues. Trimming stripped 0 bases from V and 6 bases from J, with 11 bases between. CDR1 and CDR2 (germline): GTSNPN, SVGIG (reference sequence). The CDR3 nucleotides read TGTGCCTGGAGTGTACTGGCAGGGGCCGGGGAGCTGTTTTTT. Protein product: CAWSVLAGAGELFF.

The CDR3 DNA reads as TGTGCCAGCAGCCCCACCCAGGGGTTGGCCTATGGCTACACCTTC. Translated, it gives CASSPTQGLAYGYTF. This chain links TRBV7-9 with TRBJ1-2, with D possibly being TRBD1 (6 bases). The CDR3 runs to 15 residues. Deletions cut 5 bases from V and 4 bases from J, with 17 bases between. CDR1 is SEHNR and CDR2 is FQNEAQ in the germline V gene (reference sequence). Full variable domain (missing parts from reference TRBV7-9 and TRBJ1-2): DTGVSQNPRHKITKRGQNVTFRCDPISEHNRLYWYRQTLGQGPEFLTYFQNEAQLEKSRLLSDRFSAERPKGSFSTLEIQRTEQGDSAMYLCASSPTQGLAYGYTFGSGTRLTVV.

The V gene is TRBV11-2, the J gene TRBJ1-6, with D possibly matching TRBD1 (5 bases). Germline CDR1 SGHAT, CDR2 FQNNGV. The CDR3 spans 14 residues. Trimming cost V 2 bases and J 6 bases, with 8 bases left between them. The CDR3 loop is CASSLLGGNSPLHF. The CDR3 coding sequence is TGTGCCAGCAGCTTATTGGGGGGTAATTCACCCCTCCACTTT.

The genes are TRBV30 and TRBJ2-3; no reliable D call. CDR1 and CDR2 from the germline V gene are GTSNPN and SVGIG (reference sequence). The germline V and J ends were trimmed by 8 bases and 2 bases, with 5 bases remaining between them. CDR3 length: 10 residues. CDR3: CATYTDTQYF. The CDR3 nucleotides read TGTGCCACCTACACAGATACGCAGTATTTT.

This chain uses TRBV23-1 with TRBJ1-1, with D possibly matching TRBD1 (5 bases). TRBV23-1 is recorded as an ORF, its role being uncertain. The CDR3 runs to 18 residues. V gave up 4 bases and J gave up 1 base, with 22 bases separating them. CDR3 in amino acids: CASSRPGGAGVPNTEAFF. CDR3 DNA: TGCGCCAGCAGTCGACCCGGTGGGGCAGGCGTACCGAACACTGAAGCTTTCTTT.

The rearrangement links TRBV7-6 to TRBJ1-2; 10 nucleotides match TRBD1. The germline gives CDR1 SGHVS, CDR2 FNYEAQ. V lost 4 bases, J lost 9 bases, and 8 bases stayed unmatched. This CDR3 has 14 amino acids. The CDR3 coding sequence is TGTGCCAGCAGCTCGACGGGGGGACAGGGGAGCTACACCTTC. Translated: CASSSTGGQGSYTF.

This sequence joins TRBV2 and TRBJ1-2; D is perhaps TRBD1 (5 bases). CDR3 size: 17 residues. The ends were cut back, 1 base at V and 0 bases at J, with 15 bases in the middle. Looked up from germline, CDR1 is SNHLY and CDR2 is FYNNEI. CDR3 DNA: TGTGCCAGCAGTGAAGGGGGAACGGACACGCCTAACTATGGCTACACCTTC. It is translated as CASSEGGTDTPNYGYTF.